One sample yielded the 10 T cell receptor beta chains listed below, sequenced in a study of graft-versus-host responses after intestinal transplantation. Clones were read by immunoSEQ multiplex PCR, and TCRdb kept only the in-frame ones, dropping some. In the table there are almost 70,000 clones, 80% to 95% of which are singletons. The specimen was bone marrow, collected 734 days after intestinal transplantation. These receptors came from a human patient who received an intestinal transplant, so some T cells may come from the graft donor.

The CDR3 DNA sequence: TGTGCCAGCAGCTTACTGTGCGGATCAGGGGGCCCACCGAATTCACCCCTCCACTTT. Amino acids: CASSLLCGSGGPPNSPLHF. The V call is TRBV7-3, the J call TRBJ1-6, with 8 bases fitting TRBD1. V lost 2 bases to trimming and J lost 7 bases; unmatched junction nucleotides: 16. The V gene's germline CDR1 is SGHTA and CDR2 FQGTGA. The CDR3 length is 19 residues.

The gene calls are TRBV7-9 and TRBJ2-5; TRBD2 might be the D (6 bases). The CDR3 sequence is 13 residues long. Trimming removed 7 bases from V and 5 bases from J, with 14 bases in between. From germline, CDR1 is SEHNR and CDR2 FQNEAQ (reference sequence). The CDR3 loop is CASTPGGVETQYF. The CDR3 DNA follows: TGTGCCAGCACCCCCGGAGGGGTGGAGACCCAGTACTTC.

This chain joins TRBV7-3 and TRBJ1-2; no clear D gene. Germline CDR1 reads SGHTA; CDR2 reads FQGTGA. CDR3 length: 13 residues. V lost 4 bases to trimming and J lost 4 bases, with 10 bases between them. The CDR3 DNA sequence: TGTGCCAGCAGCTCGGAGGACCGCTATGGCTACACCTTC. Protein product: CASSSEDRYGYTF. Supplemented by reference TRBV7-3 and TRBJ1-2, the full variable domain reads GAGVSQTPSNKVTEKGKYVELRCDPISGHTALYWYRQSLGQGPEFLIYFQGTGAADDSGLPNDRFFAVRPEGSVSTLKIQRTERGDSAVYLCASSSEDRYGYTFGSGTRLTVV.

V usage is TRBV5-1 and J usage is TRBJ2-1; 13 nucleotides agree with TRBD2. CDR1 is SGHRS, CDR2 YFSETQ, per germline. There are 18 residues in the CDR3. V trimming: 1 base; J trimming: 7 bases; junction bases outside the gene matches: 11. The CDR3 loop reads CASSLYFFGTSGTNEQFF. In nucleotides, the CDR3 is TGCGCCAGCAGCTTGTATTTCTTCGGGACTAGCGGGACGAATGAGCAGTTCTTC.

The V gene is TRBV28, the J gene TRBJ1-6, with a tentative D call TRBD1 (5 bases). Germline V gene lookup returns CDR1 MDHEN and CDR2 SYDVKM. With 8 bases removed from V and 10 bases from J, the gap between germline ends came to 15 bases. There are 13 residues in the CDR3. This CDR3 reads CASLPGTWSPLHF. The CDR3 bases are TGTGCCAGCCTTCCTGGGACCTGGTCACCCCTCCACTTT.

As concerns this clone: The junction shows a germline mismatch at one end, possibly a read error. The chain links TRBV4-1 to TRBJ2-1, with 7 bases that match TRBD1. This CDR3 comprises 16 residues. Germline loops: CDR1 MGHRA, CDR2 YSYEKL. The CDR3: CASSQEAGTAYNKQFF. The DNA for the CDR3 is TGCGCCAGCAGCCAAGAGGCCGGGACAGCGTACAATAAGCAGTTCTTC.

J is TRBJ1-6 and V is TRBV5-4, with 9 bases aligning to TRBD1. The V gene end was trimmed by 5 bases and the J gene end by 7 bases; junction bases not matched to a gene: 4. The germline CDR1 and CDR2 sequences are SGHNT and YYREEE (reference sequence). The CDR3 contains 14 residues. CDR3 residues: CASSKGQGNSPLHF. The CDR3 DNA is TGTGCCAGCAGTAAAGGACAGGGGAATTCACCCCTCCACTTT.

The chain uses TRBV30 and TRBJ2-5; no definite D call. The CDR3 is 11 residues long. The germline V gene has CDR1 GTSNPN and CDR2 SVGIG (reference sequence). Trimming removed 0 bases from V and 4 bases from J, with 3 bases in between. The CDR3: CAWSVSETQYF. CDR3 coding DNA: TGTGCCTGGAGTGTATCAGAGACCCAGTACTTC.

CDR3 region: CASSLEAGSPLHF. In DNA form, the CDR3 reads TGTGCCAGCAGCTTAGAGGCGGGGTCACCCCTCCACTTT. The rearrangement uses TRBV7-3 and TRBJ1-6; D gene uncertain. Trimming stripped 2 bases from V and 10 bases from J, with 9 bases between. Looked up from germline, CDR1 is SGHTA and CDR2 is FQGTGA. The length of the CDR3 is 13 residues.

The CDR3 region has the DNA TGTGCCAGCAGCAAGGACAGTAGCTCCTACGAGCAGTACTTC. Its protein is CASSKDSSSYEQYF. The V and J genes are TRBV5-4 and TRBJ2-7; D might be TRBD1 (6 bases). Germline loops: CDR1 SGHNT, CDR2 YYREEE (reference sequence). V was cut by 4 bases and J by 0 bases, with 11 bases left in between. CDR3 length equals 14 residues.